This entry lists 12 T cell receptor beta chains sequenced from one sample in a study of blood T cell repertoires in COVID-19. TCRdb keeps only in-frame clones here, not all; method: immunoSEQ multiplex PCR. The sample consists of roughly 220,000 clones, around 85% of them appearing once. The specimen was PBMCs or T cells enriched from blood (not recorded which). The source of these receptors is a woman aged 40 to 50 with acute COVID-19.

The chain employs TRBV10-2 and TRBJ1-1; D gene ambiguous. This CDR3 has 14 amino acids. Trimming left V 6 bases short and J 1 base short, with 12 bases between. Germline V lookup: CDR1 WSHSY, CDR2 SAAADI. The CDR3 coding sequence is TGCGCCAGCAGCCAGACAATTCCGAACACTGAAGCTTTCTTT. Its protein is CASSQTIPNTEAFF.

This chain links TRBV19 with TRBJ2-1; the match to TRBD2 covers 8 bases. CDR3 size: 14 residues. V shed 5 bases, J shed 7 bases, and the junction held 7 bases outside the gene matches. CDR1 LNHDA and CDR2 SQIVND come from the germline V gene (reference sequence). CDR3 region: CASSVERGLNEQFF. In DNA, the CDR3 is TGTGCCAGTAGTGTCGAGCGGGGGCTTAATGAGCAGTTCTTC.

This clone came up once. CDR3 in DNA: TGTGCCAGCAAGGAACCGGGCTCTGGAAACACCATATATTTT. Amino acids: CASKEPGSGNTIYF. This chain connects TRBV6-6 to TRBJ1-3; D call uncertain. The CDR3 has 14 amino acids. V dropped 7 bases and J dropped 0 bases, with 10 bases sitting between them. Per germline, CDR1 MNHNY and CDR2 SVGAGI (reference sequence).

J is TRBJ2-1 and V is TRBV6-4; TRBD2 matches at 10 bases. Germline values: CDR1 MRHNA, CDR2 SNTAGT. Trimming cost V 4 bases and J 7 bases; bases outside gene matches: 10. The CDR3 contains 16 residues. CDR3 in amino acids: CASSATPGLAYNEQFF. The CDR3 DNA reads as TGTGCCAGCAGTGCCACGCCGGGACTAGCGTATAATGAGCAGTTCTTC.

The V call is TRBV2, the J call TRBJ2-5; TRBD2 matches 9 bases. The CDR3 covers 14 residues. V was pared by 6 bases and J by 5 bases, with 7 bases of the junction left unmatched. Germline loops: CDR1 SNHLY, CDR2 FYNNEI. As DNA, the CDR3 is TGTGCCAGCAGGGGAGGTAGCGGGAGTGAGACCCAGTACTTC. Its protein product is CASRGGSGSETQYF.

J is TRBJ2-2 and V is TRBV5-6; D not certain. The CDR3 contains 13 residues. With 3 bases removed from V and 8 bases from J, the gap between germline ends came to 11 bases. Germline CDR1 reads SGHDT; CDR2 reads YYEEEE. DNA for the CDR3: TGTGCCAGCAGCTCCACGAGCGTAGGGGAGCTGTTTTTT. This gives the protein CASSSTSVGELFF.

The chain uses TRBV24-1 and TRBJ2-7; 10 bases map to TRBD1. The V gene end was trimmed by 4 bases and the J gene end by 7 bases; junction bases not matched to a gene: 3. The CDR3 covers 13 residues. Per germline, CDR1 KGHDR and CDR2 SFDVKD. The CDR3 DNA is TGTGCCACCAGTGAGACAGGGGGCTGGGAGCAGTACTTC. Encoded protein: CATSETGGWEQYF.

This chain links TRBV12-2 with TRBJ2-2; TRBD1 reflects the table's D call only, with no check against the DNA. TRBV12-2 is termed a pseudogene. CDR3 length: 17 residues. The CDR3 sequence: CASRPSDRGGGTGELFF. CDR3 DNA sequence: TGTGCAAGTCGCCCCTCAGACAGGGGTGGAGGTACCGGGGAGCTGTTTTTT.

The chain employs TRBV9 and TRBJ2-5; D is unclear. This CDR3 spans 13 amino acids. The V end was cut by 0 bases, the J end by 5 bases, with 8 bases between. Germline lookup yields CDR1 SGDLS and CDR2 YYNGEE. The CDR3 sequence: CASSVASKETQYF. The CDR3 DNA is TGTGCCAGCAGCGTAGCTAGTAAGGAGACCCAGTACTTC.

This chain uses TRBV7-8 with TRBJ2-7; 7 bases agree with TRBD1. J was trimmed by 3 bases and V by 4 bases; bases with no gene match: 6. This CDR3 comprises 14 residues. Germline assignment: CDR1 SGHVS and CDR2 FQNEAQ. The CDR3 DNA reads TGTGCCAGCAGCTCTGGGACAGCTTTCTACGAGCAGTACTTC. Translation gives CASSSGTAFYEQYF.

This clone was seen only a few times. The CDR3 DNA follows: TGTGCCAGCTCACCACCGGCGGGAGGCCGATACGAGCAGTACTTC. Translated: CASSPPAGGRYEQYF. This rearrangement joins TRBV18 to TRBJ2-7, with 8 bases that match TRBD2. Germline CDR1 reads KGHSH; CDR2 reads LQKENI. Trimming took 0 bases from V and 4 from J; bases not matched to a gene: 5. This CDR3 has 15 amino acids.

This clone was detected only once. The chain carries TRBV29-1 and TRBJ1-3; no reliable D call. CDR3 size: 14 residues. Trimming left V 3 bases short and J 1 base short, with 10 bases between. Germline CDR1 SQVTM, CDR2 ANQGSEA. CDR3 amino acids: CSVDGNKSGNTIYF. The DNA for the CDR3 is TGCAGCGTTGACGGGAATAAGTCTGGAAACACCATATATTTT.